This T cell receptor (beta chain) appears in the sequencing data of a study of Ad26.COV2.S vaccination and SARS-CoV-2 variants. Across the study: As a participant in COV1001, the donor was in the Ad26.COV2.S trial arm. Once, or twice with 56 days between doses, Ad26.COV2.S was given intramuscularly.

This CDR3 is 17 amino acids long. V gave up 6 bases and J gave up 6 bases; unmatched junction bases: 18. Germline values: CDR1 LNHDA, CDR2 SQIVND (reference sequence). Study-level points and caveats: Compared with placebo recipients, vaccine recipients had higher spike-specific TCR breadth.

Libraries were prepared by immunoSEQ multiplex PCR; TCRdb keeps only in-frame clonotypes and omits some of them. The profile shows 350,000 to 500,000 clones, about 90% of them singletons. To note about this clone: What it binds is not known.

Stated treatment: 15 to 20 received Ad26.COV2.S at low or high dose, single or two shots; a few received placebo; per-sample allocation not given. All samples were drawn on day 63, counting from the first vaccine or placebo injection. Recruitment in Boston yielded a donor of adult age, 18-55 years. The chain has TRBV19 and TRBJ2-7; 9 nucleotides align to TRBD2. The specimen comprised peripheral blood, sampled in a trial of Ad26.COV2.S vaccine versus placebo. The receptor's source is a person between 18 and 59 years old who received the Ad26.COV2.S COVID-19 vaccine or a placebo. The DNA for the CDR3 is TGTGCCAGTAGCCGCCCAAGGAGGGCGGGAGGGCCTCGCGAGCAGTACTTC. This codes for CASSRPRRAGGPREQYF.